The source of this TCR beta chain is a study of early T cells in non-severe SARS-CoV-2 infection (dated by TCRdb to the early 2020s). Regarding the study in general: Because TCR sequencing relied on bulk RNA taken from unsorted whole blood, pairing of alpha and beta chains was not possible.

Library preparation was by 5' RACE. TCRdb records NextSeq 500 as the sequencer. To correct for sequencing error and PCR bias, the TCR library protocol tagged individual cDNA molecules with unique molecular identifiers. Both TCR alpha and beta chains were sequenced, and tight co-correlation was observed between alpha and beta sequence abundances in each sample. The source study handled its data this way. Decombinator V4 was used to annotate TCR sequences for V gene, J gene and CDR3. Expanded TCRs were defined as changing significantly between any two time points under a Poisson model with p below 0.0001. TCR abundances were normalised to the total number of TCRs sequenced per sample and expressed as counts per million. TRAV1-2 paired with TRAJ12, TRAJ20 or TRAJ33 defined MAIT TCRs, while TRAV10 paired with TRAJ18 defined iNKT TCRs. A search of VDJdb, accessed on 1 November 2021, was run for TCRs annotated to CMV, EBV and SARS-CoV-2, with TCRs annotated for multiple antigens excluded. TCRdb ran its own pipeline on the public reads, namely fastp trimming at Q25 and MiXCR clone calling, and kept in-frame beta chains. Rows are combined by CDR3 protein, so each entry shows the most common genes and DNA. The authors' filters were not applied to this entry. This sample lists about 66,000 distinct CDR3 sequences; around 9% were detected once. Together, the top ten hold approximately 3% of the sample.

This clonotype was detected ten times or more. What antigen it recognizes has not been identified. No clone much larger than this one lies a single base away; base qualities are absent. Overall study results and their limits: Matching against VDJdb was skewed toward anti-spike CD8 responses, likely underestimated virus-specific expansions, and missed private and CD4 specificities.

Set within a cohort of healthcare workers in London, UK, this nested case-control study involved weekly PCR testing of nasopharyngeal swabs along with blood sampling. Healthcare workers were enrolled in the week of the UK lockdown, from 23 to 31 March 2020, and were followed every week for up to roughly 15 weeks. The CDR3, cysteine through phenylalanine, is 13 amino acids long. Of the read, only the CDR3 DNA is kept; its 39 bases are in frame from base 1. V loses 0 bases, J loses 4 bases, and the germline ends lie 5 bases apart. From the germline V gene (reference sequence), CDR1 is LNHNV and CDR2 is YYDKDF.

The TCR was taken from an adult who was a healthcare worker with PCR-confirmed SARS-CoV-2 infection or an uninfected control (not recorded which). Sequencing was done on a sample of whole blood. The chain employs TRBV15 and TRBJ2-3; the D segment cannot be called with confidence. CDR3 sequence: CATSRDRPDTQYF. The nucleotides read TGTGCCACCAGCAGAGATCGGCCAGATACGCAGTATTTT.